These 21 T cell receptor beta chains were sequenced from one sample in a study of blood T cell repertoires in COVID-19. This table comes from immunoSEQ multiplex PCR, and its TCRdb copy is limited to in-frame clones, with some not included. The sample contains under 200,000 clones, just under 90% of which appear only once. Sequences were obtained from peripheral blood. These receptor sequences come from a woman in her 70s with COVID-19, enrolled during active disease.

Here the CDR3 DNA reads TGTGCCAGCAGCTTGGCCCATGGCCAAGAGACCCAGTACTTC. Protein sequence: CASSLAHGQETQYF. This chain joins TRBV7-9 and TRBJ2-5; D is uncertain. The germline V gene has CDR1 SEHNR and CDR2 FQNEAQ (reference sequence). The CDR3 spans 14 residues. Trimming shortened V by 3 bases and J by 1 base, and 9 bases separated the two germline ends.

Details on this clone: At one boundary the junction diverges from the germline segment, which might be a read error. The chain uses TRBV9 and TRBJ2-3; D might be TRBD1 (6 bases). Germline loops: CDR1 SGDLS, CDR2 YYNGEE. The CDR3 covers 13 residues. The CDR3 nucleotides are TGTGCCAGCAGCGTAGTACAGACAGGTACGCAGTATTTT. As protein: CASSVVQTGTQYF.

The chain is built from TRBV2 and TRBJ1-2, with 12 positions matching TRBD1. The length of the CDR3 is 15 residues. Germline loops: CDR1 SNHLY, CDR2 FYNNEI. The J segment lost 4 bases and the V segment lost 7 bases, leaving 7 bases of the junction unmatched. CDR3 residues: CASTRGQGASYGYTF. CDR3 DNA: TGTGCCAGCACTAGGGGACAGGGGGCTTCCTATGGCTACACCTTC.

V gene TRBV19 combines with J gene TRBJ2-5; D gene unclear. V lost 2 bases and J lost 2, with 6 bases in between. The CDR3 runs 13 residues. From germline, CDR1 is LNHDA and CDR2 SQIVND (reference sequence). The DNA of the CDR3 is TGTGCCAGTAGTATACAGAAACAAGAGACCCAGTACTTC. This gives the protein CASSIQKQETQYF.

The chain combines TRBV10-3 with TRBJ1-4, with D possibly matching TRBD1 (6 bases). This CDR3 is built from 15 residues. Germline values: CDR1 ENHRY, CDR2 SYGVKD. The ends were cut back, 0 bases at V and 4 bases at J, with 9 bases in the middle. The CDR3 sequence: CAISESTGGNEKLFF. Written as DNA, the CDR3 is TGTGCCATCAGTGAGTCGACAGGAGGTAATGAAAAACTGTTTTTT.

The chain is built from TRBV4-1 and TRBJ2-1; D perhaps matches TRBD2 (6 bases). CDR3 size: 17 residues. Germline CDR1 MGHRA, CDR2 YSYEKL. V lost 1 base, J lost 6 bases, and 19 bases lay in between. This chain's CDR3 is CASSQGYFGGGVNEQFF. CDR3 coding DNA: TGCGCCAGCAGCCAAGGATATTTCGGAGGAGGGGTCAATGAGCAGTTCTTC.

The chain is built from TRBV29-1 and TRBJ2-2, with 7 bases fitting TRBD1. This CDR3 contains 14 residues. In germline, CDR1 is SQVTM, CDR2 ANQGSEA. J gave up 6 bases and V 7 bases, and 11 bases lay outside the gene matches. This chain's CDR3 is CSAGRGGLAGELFF. The CDR3 region has the DNA TGCAGCGCGGGAAGAGGGGGCTTAGCCGGGGAGCTGTTTTTT.

J is TRBJ1-3 and V is TRBV29-1; 8 bases are a match to TRBD1. CDR1 and CDR2 from the germline V gene are SQVTM and ANQGSEA. V trimming: 2 bases; J trimming: 4 bases; junction bases outside the gene matches: 7. The CDR3 has 15 amino acids. CDR3 residues: CSVEMASGGGNTIYF. For the CDR3, the DNA is TGCAGCGTTGAAATGGCCTCAGGGGGCGGAAACACCATATATTTT.

With respect to this clone: This CDR3 is also generated by other DNA sequences in the sample. The genes are TRBV5-1 and TRBJ1-1, with a weak D call TRBD1 (5 bases). Germline CDR1 and CDR2: SGHRS and YFSETQ. V dropped 0 bases and J dropped 4 bases, with 7 bases sitting between them. This CDR3 has 13 amino acids. As DNA, the CDR3 is TGCGCCAGCAGCTTGGGTAGGGGCACTGAAGCTTTCTTT. As protein: CASSLGRGTEAFF.

The chain recombines TRBV7-9 with TRBJ1-2; 7 nucleotides line up with TRBD1. The length of the CDR3 is 14 residues. The germline CDR1 and CDR2 sequences are SEHNR and FQNEAQ (reference sequence). V lost 5 bases to trimming and J lost 9 bases; unmatched junction nucleotides: 12. The CDR3 DNA is TGTGCCAGCAGCCCTGAGGGGACAGTTTTTAGCTACACCTTC. Its protein is CASSPEGTVFSYTF.

The rearrangement links TRBV7-8 to TRBJ1-5, with 10 nucleotides matching TRBD1. This CDR3 is built from 15 residues. V shed 1 base, J shed 6 bases, and the junction held 3 bases outside the gene matches. From germline, CDR1 is SGHVS and CDR2 FQNEAQ. The CDR3 region is CASSLGTGGGQPQHF. CDR3 DNA: TGTGCCAGCAGCTTAGGGACAGGGGGAGGTCAGCCCCAGCATTTT.

The chain links TRBV6-5 to TRBJ2-5; tentative D call: TRBD2 (6 bases). Germline V gene lookup returns CDR1 MNHEY and CDR2 SVGAGI. The V end lost 6 bases, the J end lost 4 bases, and 18 bases lay between the germline ends. The CDR3 has 15 amino acids. The CDR3 DNA follows: TGTGCCAGCAGCCCGGGACTCCTCGGAGGAGAGACCCAGTACTTC. Translation: CASSPGLLGGETQYF.

The chain couples TRBV10-3 to TRBJ1-5, with D unresolved. The CDR3 consists of 12 residues. The V gene lost 6 bases and the J gene lost 3 bases, with 6 bases spanning the gap. The germline V gene has CDR1 ENHRY and CDR2 SYGVKD. In DNA form, the CDR3 reads TGTGCCATCAGCGTTAACAATCAGCCCCAGCATTTT. As protein: CAISVNNQPQHF.

This clone has just one count. The chain carries TRBV5-1 and TRBJ2-6; no firm D call. Germline assignment: CDR1 SGHRS and CDR2 YFSETQ. V was cut by 0 bases and J by 0 bases, with 4 bases left in between. CDR3 length: 15 residues. CDR3 sequence (DNA): TGCGCCAGCAGCTTGGTCTTCTCTGGGGCCAACGTCCTGACTTTC. The encoded protein is CASSLVFSGANVLTF.

The chain carries TRBV13 and TRBJ2-1, with 10 bases fitting TRBD1. The V gene end was trimmed by 2 bases and the J gene end by 8 bases; junction bases not matched to a gene: 9. The CDR3 consists of 16 residues. In germline, CDR1 is PRHDT, CDR2 FYEKMQ (reference sequence). DNA for the CDR3: TGTGCCAGCAGCTTATTTGGGACAGGGGTATTGGATGAGCAGTTCTTC. Translation gives CASSLFGTGVLDEQFF.

This clone was observed a handful of times. CDR3 nucleotide sequence: TGTGCCAGCAGCTCCCCTCTGGACAGGGGGCGAATCCAGGAGACCCAGTACTTC. It is translated as CASSSPLDRGRIQETQYF. The J gene is TRBJ2-5, the V gene TRBV11-2, with 11 bases identical to TRBD1. Per the germline V gene, CDR1 is SGHAT and CDR2 is FQNNGV. V dropped 4 bases and J dropped 5; count of bases not matched to a gene: 15. CDR3 length: 18 amino acids.

The table lists this clone with a count of one. Other nucleotide sequences from this sample produce the same CDR3. The rearrangement links TRBV28 to TRBJ1-1, with 7 bases fitting TRBD1. This CDR3 has 15 amino acids. With 5 bases clipped from V and 5 bases from J, the junction kept 11 bases outside the gene matches. Germline lookup yields CDR1 MDHEN and CDR2 SYDVKM. The CDR3 region is CASSPPQGVGTEAFF. DNA of the CDR3: TGTGCCAGCAGTCCTCCCCAGGGGGTGGGAACTGAAGCTTTCTTT.

This chain's CDR3 is CASSTRGSYNEQFF. The CDR3 bases are TGTGCCAGTAGTACCAGGGGGTCCTACAATGAGCAGTTCTTC. V gene TRBV19 combines with J gene TRBJ2-1; TRBD1 aligns across 7 bases. CDR1 and CDR2 from the germline V gene are LNHDA and SQIVND (reference sequence). This CDR3 is 14 amino acids long. Unmatched junction bases numbered 1, after V lost 4 bases and J lost 1 base.

The table lists this clone with a count of one. In DNA, the CDR3 is TGCGCCAGCAGCCCCCCCGGGTTAGCGGGGCCTTTCGAGCAGTACTTC. The encoded protein is CASSPPGLAGPFEQYF. The V call is TRBV5-1, the J call TRBJ2-7; 8 nucleotides align to TRBD2. The CDR3 extends over 16 amino acids. The germline V gene encodes CDR1 SGHRS and CDR2 YFSETQ. V trimming: 4 bases; J trimming: 6 bases; junction bases outside the gene matches: 15.

The V and J genes are TRBV28 and TRBJ1-1; D is uncertain. The V and J ends lost 7 bases and 0 bases respectively, with 12 bases between them. From germline, CDR1 is MDHEN and CDR2 SYDVKM. The CDR3 runs 14 residues. CDR3 nucleotide sequence: TGTGCCAGCATTGAGGGTGGGGTGAACACTGAAGCTTTCTTT. Protein: CASIEGGVNTEAFF.

The chain has TRBV5-1 and TRBJ2-1; 9 bases map to TRBD1. Trimming at V came to 4 bases and at J to 5 bases, leaving 13 bases not matched to a gene. The V gene's germline CDR1 is SGHRS and CDR2 YFSETQ. The CDR3 contains 17 residues. Here the CDR3 reads CASSQRVGTGSHNEQFF. For the CDR3, the DNA is TGCGCCAGCAGCCAACGGGTTGGGACAGGGTCACACAATGAGCAGTTCTTC.